These T cell receptor beta chains were read from a single sample in a study of T cells in Graves' hyperthyroidism and ophthalmopathy. TCRdb reanalysed the multiplex PCR reads using MiXCR and keeps one entry per CDR3 protein. The top ten clones hold under 9.5% of a sample with roughly 740,000 distinct CDR3 sequences, about 16% of them seen once. Material: blood. Receptors originate from a man between 18 and 29 years old with Graves' hyperthyroidism. Both conserved end residues are part of each CDR3. The D gene is left open where the match is weak. The listing skips clone size in some rows; elsewhere it reads once, few, many or a size class.

cdr3_nt: TGTGCCAGCAGTTACTCAGCACATAGCTACACCTTC
cdr3_aa: CASSYSAHSYTF
clone_size: few
d_call: .
v_call: TRBV6-2/TRBV6-3
j_call: TRBJ1-2

cdr3_nt: TGTGCCAGCAGCTCTCATCAGAACACTGAAGCTTTCTTT
cdr3_aa: CASSSHQNTEAFF
clone_size: .
d_call: .
v_call: TRBV7-2
j_call: TRBJ1-1

cdr3_nt: TGCAGCGTTCTGCTAGCGGGAGGGAGCGGCGAGCAGTACTTC
cdr3_aa: CSVLLAGGSGEQYF
clone_size: many
d_call: TRBD2
v_call: TRBV29-1
j_call: TRBJ2-7

cdr3_nt: TGTGCCACTGGAACCGGGACTAGCGAAACCTACAATGAGCAGTTCTTC
cdr3_aa: CATGTGTSETYNEQFF
clone_size: few
d_call: TRBD2
v_call: TRBV24-1
j_call: TRBJ2-1

cdr3_nt: TGTGCCAGCAGGACAGCTTATGGCTACACCTTC
cdr3_aa: CASRTAYGYTF
clone_size: few
d_call: .
v_call: TRBV27
j_call: TRBJ1-2

cdr3_nt: TGTGCCAGCAGTCCGCCTGCCCGAGCCTACGAGCAGTACTTC
cdr3_aa: CASSPPARAYEQYF
clone_size: many
d_call: .
v_call: TRBV6-1
j_call: TRBJ2-7

cdr3_nt: TGTGCCAGCGGACGGTACCAAGAGACCCAGTACTTC
cdr3_aa: CASGRYQETQYF
clone_size: many
d_call: .
v_call: TRBV6-1
j_call: TRBJ2-5

cdr3_nt: TGTGCCTGGAGTGACAGGGTGGAAAAACTGTTTTTT
cdr3_aa: CAWSDRVEKLFF
clone_size: few
d_call: .
v_call: TRBV30
j_call: TRBJ1-4

cdr3_nt: TGCGCCAGCAGCCTAAGACGGAGACAAGAGACCCAGTACTTC
cdr3_aa: CASSLRRRQETQYF
clone_size: few
d_call: .
v_call: TRBV5-1
j_call: TRBJ2-5

cdr3_nt: TGCAGTGCGAGGGAGTTGGAGTACGAGCAGTACTTC
cdr3_aa: CSARELEYEQYF
clone_size: many
d_call: .
v_call: TRBV20-1
j_call: TRBJ2-7

cdr3_nt: TGTGCCAGCAGTTTGGGACAGGGAAGTGGTGAGCAGTTCTTC
cdr3_aa: CASSLGQGSGEQFF
clone_size: .
d_call: TRBD1
v_call: TRBV28
j_call: TRBJ2-1

cdr3_nt: TGCAGTGCTTTTCAGGGCGTCGATGAGCAGTTCTTC
cdr3_aa: CSAFQGVDEQFF
clone_size: many
d_call: .
v_call: TRBV20-1
j_call: TRBJ2-1

cdr3_nt: TGTGCCAGCAGTTACGGACAAACCTCCGCGGATGAGCAGTTCTTC
cdr3_aa: CASSYGQTSADEQFF
clone_size: few
d_call: .
v_call: TRBV7-9
j_call: TRBJ2-1

cdr3_nt: TGTGCCTGGATTAAAGCCGATACACGTGAAGCTTTCTTT
cdr3_aa: CAWIKADTREAFF
clone_size: .
d_call: .
v_call: TRBV30
j_call: TRBJ1-1

cdr3_nt: TGCAGTGCTAGGAGGACCTACGAGCAGTACTTC
cdr3_aa: CSARRTYEQYF
clone_size: few
d_call: .
v_call: TRBV20-1
j_call: TRBJ2-7

cdr3_nt: TGTGCCAGCAGCGATGGGGACAGCCCCTATGGCTACACCTTC
cdr3_aa: CASSDGDSPYGYTF
clone_size: .
d_call: TRBD1
v_call: TRBV6-2/TRBV6-3
j_call: TRBJ1-2

cdr3_nt: TGTGCCAGCAGTTTGGGATCTGGGGCCAACGTCCTGACTTTC
cdr3_aa: CASSLGSGANVLTF
clone_size: many
d_call: .
v_call: TRBV5-1
j_call: TRBJ2-6

cdr3_nt: TGTGCCAGCTCCTCGGGACAGCGACTCGGGGAGCTGTTTTTT
cdr3_aa: CASSSGQRLGELFF
clone_size: few
d_call: TRBD1
v_call: TRBV27
j_call: TRBJ2-2

cdr3_nt: TGTGCCTGGAGGACAGGGGGCTCCTACTATGGCTACACCTTC
cdr3_aa: CAWRTGGSYYGYTF
clone_size: many
d_call: TRBD1
v_call: TRBV30
j_call: TRBJ1-2

cdr3_nt: TGTGCCAGCAGTTACTCGAATCAGCCTTCAAGAGCGACCCAGTACTTC
cdr3_aa: CASSYSNQPSRATQYF
clone_size: many
d_call: .
v_call: TRBV6-5
j_call: TRBJ2-5

cdr3_nt: TGTGCCACCAGCATTAGACAGGGGGGGGCTTACGAGCAGTACTTC
cdr3_aa: CATSIRQGGAYEQYF
clone_size: .
d_call: TRBD1
v_call: TRBV15
j_call: TRBJ2-7

cdr3_nt: TGTGCCTGGAGTGTAAAGGGGGCGCTCGGCTACACCTTC
cdr3_aa: CAWSVKGALGYTF
clone_size: few
d_call: TRBD1
v_call: TRBV30
j_call: TRBJ1-2